These T cell receptor beta chains were read from a single sample in a study of control samples from healthy donors and cancer patients. TCRdb's table, derived via immunoSEQ multiplex PCR, lists solely in-frame clones and lacks some. The table shows around 30,000 clones, with approximately 93% occurring only once. Sequencing input: PBMCs. These TCRs come from a middle-aged man with colorectal cancer. Both conserved end residues are part of each CDR3. The D gene is left open where the match is weak. Only some rows state a clone size, as once, few, many or a class for expanded clones.

v_call	clone_size	d_call	j_call	cdr3_nt	cdr3_aa
TRBV6-2/TRBV6-3	.	TRBD1	TRBJ1-2	TGTGCCAGCAGTTACAGATCTCCGGGACAGGGCTATGGCTACACCTTC	CASSYRSPGQGYGYTF
TRBV6-4	.	.	TRBJ2-2	TGTGCCACCTCGGGACGGAGGACGAACACCGGGGAGCTGTTTTTT	CATSGRRTNTGELFF
TRBV27	.	TRBD2	TRBJ2-5	TGTGCCAGCAGTAGCGGGGGCCGGTACCAAGAGACCCAGTACTTC	CASSSGGRYQETQYF
TRBV7-2	.	TRBD2	TRBJ2-3	TGTGCCAGCGGACTAGCGGGGGGGACAGATACGCAGTATTTT	CASGLAGGTDTQYF
TRBV3-1/TRBV3-2	once	.	TRBJ1-6	TGTGCCAGCAGCCTAAGGGACGTTGATAATTCACCCCTCCACTTT	CASSLRDVDNSPLHF
TRBV13	once	.	TRBJ2-1	TGTGCCAGCAGCTTGGGACTTTGGGACAATGAGCAGTTCTTC	CASSLGLWDNEQFF
TRBV15	.	.	TRBJ1-1	TGTGCCACCAGCAGAGATAAATGGGGGGAAGCTTTCTTT	CATSRDKWGEAFF
TRBV12-3/TRBV12-4	once	.	TRBJ1-1	TGTGCCAGCAGTACCCGACAGAACACTGAAGCTTTCTTT	CASSTRQNTEAFF
TRBV19	.	.	TRBJ1-1	TGTGCCAGCAGAACCGGACAAACGAACACTGAAGCTTTCTTT	CASRTGQTNTEAFF
TRBV7-3	.	.	TRBJ2-1	TGTGCCAGCAGCTTAAGCGGTCGAGGAGAGCAGTTCTTC	CASSLSGRGEQFF
TRBV9	.	.	TRBJ2-2	TGTGCCAGCAGCGTAGCGACCGCGAACACCGGGGAGCTGTTTTTT	CASSVATANTGELFF
TRBV30	.	.	TRBJ2-2	TGTGCCTGGAGACAACCGGGACACAACACCGGGGAGCTGTTTTTT	CAWRQPGHNTGELFF
TRBV30	once	.	TRBJ2-7	TGTGCCTCCGGACCGACCTACGAGCAGTACTTC	CASGPTYEQYF
TRBV4-2	once	.	TRBJ2-3	TGTGCCAGCAGCCAAGATCGAGGGTTAGCAGACAGAAACACAGATACGCAGTATTTT	CASSQDRGLADRNTDTQYF
TRBV7-6	.	TRBD1	TRBJ1-5	TGTGCCATTGCCAGGGGGCTCGGCAATCAGCCCCAGCATTTT	CAIARGLGNQPQHF
TRBV9	.	TRBD1	TRBJ1-2	TGTGCCAGCAGCGGCCGAGACAGGGGGTACTATGGCTACACCTTC	CASSGRDRGYYGYTF
TRBV18	.	TRBD2	TRBJ2-5	TGTGCCAGCTCACTACACGGGGGGGAGACCCAGTACTTC	CASSLHGGETQYF
TRBV18	.	TRBD2	TRBJ2-3	TGTGCCAGCTCACCACCGGGACTAGCGGGGGCCCATACGCAGTATTTT	CASSPPGLAGAHTQYF
TRBV29-1	.	.	TRBJ1-2	TGCAGCGTTGAAAAAGGGTCAGCTAACTATGGCTACACCTTC	CSVEKGSANYGYTF
TRBV2	.	.	TRBJ1-1	TGTGCCAGCAGTGAATACTCTCCGAGTATGAACACTGAAGCTTTCTTT	CASSEYSPSMNTEAFF
TRBV5-1	.	.	TRBJ1-1	TGCGCCAGCAGCTTCATTTCAGACACTGAAGCTTTCTTT	CASSFISDTEAFF
TRBV20-1	.	.	TRBJ2-7	TGCAGTGCTAGTCGGGACGGCCGGTCCTACGAGCAGTACTTC	CSASRDGRSYEQYF
TRBV6-5	.	.	TRBJ2-4	TGTGCCAGCACCTCAAACACGAACGCCAAAAACATTCAGTACTTC	CASTSNTNAKNIQYF
TRBV15	.	.	TRBJ2-7	TGTGCCACCAGCAGAGCTAGCCTCAGGGCGCCAAGCTCCTACGAGCAGTACTTC	CATSRASLRAPSSYEQYF
TRBV29-1	.	.	TRBJ2-3	TGCAGCGCTCTCGAGTACACAGATACGCAGTATTTT	CSALEYTDTQYF
TRBV2	.	.	TRBJ2-7	TGTGCCAGCAGCCGTCAGGGCCCCGCCTACGAGCAGTACTTC	CASSRQGPAYEQYF
TRBV6-5	.	TRBD1	TRBJ1-1	TGTGCCAGCAGTAGACAGGGGTGGATGAACACTGAAGCTTTCTTT	CASSRQGWMNTEAFF
TRBV25-1	.	TRBD1	TRBJ1-2	TGTGCCAGCAGTGATCCCACCAGGGGGAGAATTGGCTACACCTTC	CASSDPTRGRIGYTF
TRBV29-1	.	TRBD1	TRBJ1-1	TGCAGCGGCAGACAGGGGGCGTTCACTGAAGCTTTCTTT	CSGRQGAFTEAFF
TRBV25-1	.	.	TRBJ2-1	TGTGCCAGCAGTAGGACCTACAATGAGCAGTTCTTC	CASSRTYNEQFF
TRBV24-1	.	.	TRBJ2-2	TGTGCCACCAGTGACCTGGGCACCGGGGAGCTGTTTTTT	CATSDLGTGELFF
TRBV4-2	.	.	TRBJ1-1	TGTGCCAGCAGCCAAGATATCTCCCCAGGGGCGGGGAACACTGAAGCTTTCTTT	CASSQDISPGAGNTEAFF
TRBV7-3	.	TRBD2	TRBJ2-3	TGTGCCAGCAGCTTATTAGCTAGCGGGCTTGGGGATACGCAGTATTTT	CASSLLASGLGDTQYF
TRBV6-5	.	.	TRBJ2-7	TGTGCCAGCAGTCTTCAAACAGGGCGGGACGAGCAGTACTTC	CASSLQTGRDEQYF
TRBV7-2	.	TRBD1	TRBJ1-3	TGTGCCAGCAGCCTAGACAGGGGGCCTGGAAACACCATATATTTT	CASSLDRGPGNTIYF
TRBV7-9	.	TRBD1	TRBJ1-1	TGTGCCAGCAGCTCCCAGGGGGCCGGGAACACTGAAGCTTTCTTT	CASSSQGAGNTEAFF
TRBV9	.	.	TRBJ1-1	TGTGCCAGCAGCGTACGGAGCGGGGACGCCAACACTGAAGCTTTCTTT	CASSVRSGDANTEAFF
TRBV7-9	few	.	TRBJ1-2	TGTGCCAGCGGAAAGGGTACCGAAGGCTACACCTTC	CASGKGTEGYTF
TRBV2	once	.	TRBJ1-5	TGTGCCAGCATCCCCCAGAGGGGGTCGGGTCAGCCCCAGCATTTT	CASIPQRGSGQPQHF
TRBV5-4	.	.	TRBJ1-4	TGTGCCAGCAGCTTGGCCGAGGGGAAACTGTTTTTT	CASSLAEGKLFF
TRBV7-9	.	.	TRBJ2-7	TGTGCCAGCAGCACGAACGGGGGCACCCACGAGCAGTACTTC	CASSTNGGTHEQYF
TRBV6-5	.	TRBD1	TRBJ1-1	TGTGCCTTATCGGACAGGGGATGGACTGAAGCTTTCTTT	CALSDRGWTEAFF
TRBV9	.	.	TRBJ2-6	TGTGCCAGCAGCGCCAGGGAACCGCGCTCTGGGGCCAACGTCCTGACTTTC	CASSAREPRSGANVLTF
TRBV6-4	.	.	TRBJ1-2	TGTGCCAGCAGTGACTCGTGGGGAGACTATGGCTACACCTTC	CASSDSWGDYGYTF
TRBV6-2/TRBV6-3	.	TRBD2	TRBJ2-3	TGTGCCAGCAGTACCACCCTTAGCGGGGGGAGGACAGATACGCAGTATTTT	CASSTTLSGGRTDTQYF
TRBV5-4	.	TRBD1	TRBJ1-1	TGTGCCAGCAGCCCCGGGACAGGCCTGGGGAAAGTTGAAGCTTTCTTT	CASSPGTGLGKVEAFF
TRBV7-3	.	TRBD1	TRBJ2-1	TGTGCCAGCAGCAACGCCCGGGACAGAGAGTACAATGAGCAGTTCTTC	CASSNARDREYNEQFF
TRBV29-1	.	.	TRBJ1-1	TGCAGCGTTGAAGTTTCGGGAGTAACTGAAGCTTTCTTT	CSVEVSGVTEAFF
TRBV30	few	TRBD2	TRBJ2-1	TGTGCCTGGACCACTAGCGGGGGATACAATGAGCAGTTCTTC	CAWTTSGGYNEQFF
TRBV23-1	.	.	TRBJ1-6	TGCGCCAGCAGTCAAAGTCCCCTGTCCCTCCACTTT	CASSQSPLSLHF
TRBV10-3	once	TRBD1	TRBJ2-7	TGTGCCATCAGCTTATACAGGGGCTCCGAGCAGTACTTC	CAISLYRGSEQYF
TRBV24-1	once	.	TRBJ2-5	TGTGCCACCAGTGACCTCCAGGGACACTACCAAGAGACCCAGTACTTC	CATSDLQGHYQETQYF
TRBV12-3/TRBV12-4	once	.	TRBJ1-6	TGTGCCAGCACTCTCATGAGCGGTTCACCCCTCCACTTT	CASTLMSGSPLHF
TRBV7-9	once	.	TRBJ1-6	TGTGCCAGCAGCCATAAGGGCTCACCCCTCCACTTT	CASSHKGSPLHF
TRBV6-2/TRBV6-3	.	TRBD1	TRBJ2-5	TGTGCCAGCAGTTACACCGGACAGGGGGCTGAGACCCAGTACTTC	CASSYTGQGAETQYF
TRBV7-3	once	.	TRBJ1-6	TGTGCCAGCAGCATGGAAGGTAGCTCCTATAATTCACCCCTCCACTTT	CASSMEGSSYNSPLHF
TRBV2	.	.	TRBJ1-1	TGTGCCAGCAGTCCTACCGGGCAGGGCACCATGAACACTGAAGCTTTCTTT	CASSPTGQGTMNTEAFF